What follows describes a single T cell receptor beta chain. Its antigen specificity is not known. No base quality information exists; no much larger clone differs at one position. CDR1 and CDR2 are drawn from the germline V gene: MDHEN, SYDVKM. Relative to germline, V is 0 bases shorter and J is 3 bases shorter, with 12 bases between their ends. The CDR3 measures 15 amino acids from cysteine to phenylalanine. Left in the record is the CDR3 DNA by itself, 45 bases read in frame from the first base. The immunoSEQ Assay, a bias-controlled multiplex PCR, was used to amplify TCRbeta CDR3 regions from genomic DNA. The authors' analysis ran thus. The number of nucleated cells in each sample was estimated from the amplification of reference gene primers within the assay. To quantify the absolute abundance of each unique TCRbeta CDR3 rearrangement, sequence reads were collapsed and filtered. For each sample, productive Simpson clonality was calculated as the square root of Simpson's diversity index across productive rearrangements. What TCRdb holds here is the immuneACCESS table cut down to in-frame rearrangements. Part of the clones is not present; checked against another copy, under half of the missing clones reflect an unresolved V gene, and the others are unexplained. The DNA gave D and trimming, while V, J and clone size come from that table. This sample lists over 90,000 clones; about 89% were detected once. Just under 20% of the sample lies in the top ten.

The collaborating institutions used their own protocols to collect whole blood in K2EDTA tubes. For TCRbeta analysis, collaborators shipped samples as frozen whole blood, isolated PBMCs, or DNA extracted from either of those sample types. The data derive from a study of blood T cell repertoires in COVID-19 (dated by TCRdb to about 2020). In the study overall: The collaborator samples originated in the United States, Italy and Spain and spanned the acute and convalescent phases of COVID-19. The prospective study material was composed of cDNA or gDNA derived from T cells, B-cell-depleted T cells, or PBMCs. Deeply sampled blood TCRbeta repertoires from subjects exposed to, actively infected with, or recovered from COVID-19 were included in the dataset. The repertoires were released in a freely available public database meant as a resource for research on the immune response to SARS-CoV-2. Samples were obtained from the ongoing ImmuneRACE study (first 160 participants) and from 1,254 subjects provided by 6 global collaborators. A de-identified subject ID, COVID-19 status, age in years and sex were almost always included in the sample metadata. Where HLA class I and class II types were available, the types were taken from metadata supplied by the sample provider, not from assay-based typing. Study-wide findings and limitations: Clinical and demographic metadata were provided uncurated, with the amount varying by source and participant.

The specimen sequenced was peripheral blood. The V and J genes are TRBV28 and TRBJ2-7; TRBD2 is possibly the D segment (6 matching bases). This receptor was taken from a human donor in a cohort sampled during active COVID-19. The CDR3: CASSLWGGRYYEQYF. The DNA is as follows: TGTGCCAGCAGTTTATGGGGGGGAAGGTACTACGAGCAGTACTTC. With the rest looked up from the reference TRBV28 and TRBJ2-7 genes rather than sequenced, the full variable domain is DVKVTQSSRYLVKRTGEKVFLECVQDMDHENMFWYRQDPGLGLRLIYFSYDVKMKEKGDIPEGYSVSREKKERFSLILESASTNQTSMYLCASSLWGGRYYEQYFGPGTRLTVT.